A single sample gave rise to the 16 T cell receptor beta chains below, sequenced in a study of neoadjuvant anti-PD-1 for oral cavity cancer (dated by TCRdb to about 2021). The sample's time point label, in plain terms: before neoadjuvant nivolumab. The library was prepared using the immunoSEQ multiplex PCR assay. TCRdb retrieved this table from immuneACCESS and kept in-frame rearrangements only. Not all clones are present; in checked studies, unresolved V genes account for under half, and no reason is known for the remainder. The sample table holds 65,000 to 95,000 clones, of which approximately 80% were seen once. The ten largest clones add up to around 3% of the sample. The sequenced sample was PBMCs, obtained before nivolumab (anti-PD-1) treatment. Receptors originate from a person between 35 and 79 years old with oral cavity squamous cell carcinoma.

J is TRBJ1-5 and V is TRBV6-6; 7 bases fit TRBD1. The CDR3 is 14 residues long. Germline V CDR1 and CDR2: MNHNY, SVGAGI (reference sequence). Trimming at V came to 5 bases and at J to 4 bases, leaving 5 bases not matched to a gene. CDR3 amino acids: CASSAGTVNQPQHF. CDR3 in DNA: TGTGCCAGCAGTGCTGGGACAGTAAATCAGCCCCAGCATTTT.

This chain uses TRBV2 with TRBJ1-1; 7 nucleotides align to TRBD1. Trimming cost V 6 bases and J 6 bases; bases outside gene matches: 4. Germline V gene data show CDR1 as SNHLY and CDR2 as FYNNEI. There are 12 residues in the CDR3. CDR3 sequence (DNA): TGTGCCAGCAGAGAACAGGGGCCTGAAGCTTTCTTT. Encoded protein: CASREQGPEAFF.

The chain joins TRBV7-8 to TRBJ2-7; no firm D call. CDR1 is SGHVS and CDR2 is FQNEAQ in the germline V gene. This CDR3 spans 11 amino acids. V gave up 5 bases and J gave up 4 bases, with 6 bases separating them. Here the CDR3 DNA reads TGTGCCAGCAGCATTACGTACGAGCAGTACTTC. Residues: CASSITYEQYF.

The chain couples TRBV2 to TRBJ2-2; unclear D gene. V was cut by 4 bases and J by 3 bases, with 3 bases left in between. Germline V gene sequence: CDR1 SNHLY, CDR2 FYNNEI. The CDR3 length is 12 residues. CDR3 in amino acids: CASSGDTGELFF. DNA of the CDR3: TGTGCCAGCAGTGGGGACACCGGGGAGCTGTTTTTT.

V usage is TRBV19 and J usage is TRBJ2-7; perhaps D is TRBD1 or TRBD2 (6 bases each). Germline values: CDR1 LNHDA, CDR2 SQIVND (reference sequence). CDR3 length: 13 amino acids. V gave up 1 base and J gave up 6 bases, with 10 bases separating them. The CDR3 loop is CASSIAGAGEQYF. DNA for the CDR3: TGTGCCAGTAGTATAGCGGGGGCTGGCGAGCAGTACTTC.

The CDR3 region has the DNA TGTGCCAGTAGTATAGGGCGGGCAGGGGTGGCGGGAGGTCCGAACAATGAGCAGTTCTTC. Translation gives CASSIGRAGVAGGPNNEQFF. The V call is TRBV19, the J call TRBJ2-1; 8 nucleotides line up with TRBD2. There are 20 residues in the CDR3. J lost 5 bases, V lost 1 base, and 19 bases had no gene match. Germline-derived CDR1 and CDR2 are LNHDA and SQIVND (reference sequence).

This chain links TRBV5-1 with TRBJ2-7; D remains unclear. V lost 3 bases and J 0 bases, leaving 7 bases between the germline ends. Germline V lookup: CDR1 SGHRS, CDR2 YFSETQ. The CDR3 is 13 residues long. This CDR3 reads CASSYPDSYEQYF. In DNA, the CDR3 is TGCGCCAGCAGCTACCCGGACTCCTACGAGCAGTACTTC.

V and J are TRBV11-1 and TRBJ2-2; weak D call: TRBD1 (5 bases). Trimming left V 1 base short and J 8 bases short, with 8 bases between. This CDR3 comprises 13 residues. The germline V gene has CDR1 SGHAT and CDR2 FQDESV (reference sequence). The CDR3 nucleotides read TGTGCCAGCAGCTTAGAGACAGTGGGGGAGCTGTTTTTT. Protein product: CASSLETVGELFF.

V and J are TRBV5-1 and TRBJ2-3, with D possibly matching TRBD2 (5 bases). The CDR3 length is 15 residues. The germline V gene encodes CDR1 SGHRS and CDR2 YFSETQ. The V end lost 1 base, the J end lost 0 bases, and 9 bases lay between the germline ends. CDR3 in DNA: TGCGCCAGCAGCTTGAACGGGGATAGCACAGATACGCAGTATTTT. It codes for CASSLNGDSTDTQYF.

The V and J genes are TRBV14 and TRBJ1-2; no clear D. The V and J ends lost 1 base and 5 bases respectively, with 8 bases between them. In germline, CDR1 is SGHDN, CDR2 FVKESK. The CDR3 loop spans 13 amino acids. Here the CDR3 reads CASSQGSAYGYTF. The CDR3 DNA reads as TGTGCCAGCAGCCAAGGGTCAGCTTATGGCTACACCTTC.

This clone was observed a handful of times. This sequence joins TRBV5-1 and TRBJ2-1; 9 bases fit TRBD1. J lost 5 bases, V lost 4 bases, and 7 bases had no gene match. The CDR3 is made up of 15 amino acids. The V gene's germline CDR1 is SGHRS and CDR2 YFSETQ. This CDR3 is CASSRQGGIDNEQFF. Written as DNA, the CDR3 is TGCGCCAGCAGCCGACAGGGGGGAATTGACAATGAGCAGTTCTTC.

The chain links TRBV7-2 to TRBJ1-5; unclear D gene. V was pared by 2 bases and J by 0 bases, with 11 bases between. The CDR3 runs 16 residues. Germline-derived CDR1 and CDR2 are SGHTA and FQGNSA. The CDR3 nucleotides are TGTGCCAGCAGCTTAATGGCGGGCTATAGCAATCAGCCCCAGCATTTT. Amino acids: CASSLMAGYSNQPQHF.

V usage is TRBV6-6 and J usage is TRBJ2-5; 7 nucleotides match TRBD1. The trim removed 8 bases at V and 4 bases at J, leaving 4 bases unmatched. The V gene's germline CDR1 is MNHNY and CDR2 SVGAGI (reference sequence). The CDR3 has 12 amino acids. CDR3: CASGAGGETQYF. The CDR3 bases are TGTGCCAGCGGGGCAGGGGGAGAGACCCAGTACTTC.

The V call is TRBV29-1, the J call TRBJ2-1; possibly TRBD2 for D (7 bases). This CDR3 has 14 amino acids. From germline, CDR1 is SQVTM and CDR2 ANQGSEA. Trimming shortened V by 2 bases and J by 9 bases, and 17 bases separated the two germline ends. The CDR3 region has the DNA TGCAGCGTTGAACCCCCTGCGGGGGCGGGTGAGCAGTTCTTC. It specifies CSVEPPAGAGEQFF.

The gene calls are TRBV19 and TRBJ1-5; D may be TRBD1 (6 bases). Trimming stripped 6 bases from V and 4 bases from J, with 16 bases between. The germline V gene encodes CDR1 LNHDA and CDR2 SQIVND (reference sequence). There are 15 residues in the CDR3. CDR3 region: CASRPQGPANQPQHF. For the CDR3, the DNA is TGTGCCAGTAGACCGCAGGGGCCCGCTAATCAGCCCCAGCATTTT.

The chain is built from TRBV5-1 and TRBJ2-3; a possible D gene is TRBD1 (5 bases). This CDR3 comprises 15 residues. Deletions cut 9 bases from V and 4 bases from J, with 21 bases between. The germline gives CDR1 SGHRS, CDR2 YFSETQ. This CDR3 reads CATKEFGQKADTQYF. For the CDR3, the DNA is TGCGCCACCAAAGAGTTCGGACAAAAGGCAGATACGCAGTATTTT.